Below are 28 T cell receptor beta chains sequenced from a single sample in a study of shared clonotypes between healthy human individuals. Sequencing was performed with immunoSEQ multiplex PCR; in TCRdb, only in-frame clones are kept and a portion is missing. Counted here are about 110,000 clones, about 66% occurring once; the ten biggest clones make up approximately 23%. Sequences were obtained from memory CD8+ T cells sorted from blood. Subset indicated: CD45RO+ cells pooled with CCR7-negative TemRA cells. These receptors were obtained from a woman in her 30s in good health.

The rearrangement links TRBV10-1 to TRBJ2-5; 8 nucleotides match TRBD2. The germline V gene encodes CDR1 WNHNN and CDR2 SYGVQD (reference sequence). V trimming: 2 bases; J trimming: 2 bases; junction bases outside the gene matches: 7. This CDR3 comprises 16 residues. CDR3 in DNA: TGCGCCAGCAGTGAGGGAGCGGGAGCGGGGCAAGAGACCCAGTACTTC. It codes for CASSEGAGAGQETQYF.

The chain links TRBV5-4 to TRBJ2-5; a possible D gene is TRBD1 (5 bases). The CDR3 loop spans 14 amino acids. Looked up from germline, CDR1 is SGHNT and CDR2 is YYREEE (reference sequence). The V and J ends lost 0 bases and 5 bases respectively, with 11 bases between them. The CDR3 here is CASSLERGRETQYF. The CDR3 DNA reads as TGTGCCAGCAGCTTGGAAAGGGGTCGGGAGACCCAGTACTTC.

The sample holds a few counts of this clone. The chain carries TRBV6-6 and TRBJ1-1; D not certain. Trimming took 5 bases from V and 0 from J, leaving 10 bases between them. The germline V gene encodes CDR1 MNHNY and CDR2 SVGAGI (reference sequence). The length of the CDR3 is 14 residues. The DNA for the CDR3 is TGTGCCAGCAGTCGCGGGAGGATGAACACTGAAGCTTTCTTT. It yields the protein CASSRGRMNTEAFF.

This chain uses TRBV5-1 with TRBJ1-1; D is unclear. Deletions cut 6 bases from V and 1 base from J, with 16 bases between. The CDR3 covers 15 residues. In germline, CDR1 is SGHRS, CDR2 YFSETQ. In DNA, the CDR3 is TGCGCCAGCACCAATGGTGGGCCGGGGAACACTGAAGCTTTCTTT. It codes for CASTNGGPGNTEAFF.

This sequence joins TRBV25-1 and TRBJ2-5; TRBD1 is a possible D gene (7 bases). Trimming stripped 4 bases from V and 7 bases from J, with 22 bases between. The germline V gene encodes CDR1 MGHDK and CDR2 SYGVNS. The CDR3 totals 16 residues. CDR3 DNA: TGTGCCAGCAGTGCCCGGACAGGCCCGGAGGGGGGGACCCAGTACTTC. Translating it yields CASSARTGPEGGTQYF.

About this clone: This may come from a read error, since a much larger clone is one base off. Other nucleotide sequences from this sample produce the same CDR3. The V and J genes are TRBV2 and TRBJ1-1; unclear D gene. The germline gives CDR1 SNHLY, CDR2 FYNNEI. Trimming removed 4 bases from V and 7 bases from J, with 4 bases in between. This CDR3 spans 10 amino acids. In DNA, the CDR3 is TGTGCCAGCAGTGTAGGTGAAGCTTTCTTT. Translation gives CASSVGEAFF. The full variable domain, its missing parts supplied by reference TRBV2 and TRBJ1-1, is EPEVTQTPSHQVTQMGQEVILRCVPISNHLYFYWYRQILGQKVEFLVSFYNNEISEKSEIFDDQFSVERPDGSNFTLKIRSTKLEDSAMYFCASSVGEAFFGQGTRLTVV.

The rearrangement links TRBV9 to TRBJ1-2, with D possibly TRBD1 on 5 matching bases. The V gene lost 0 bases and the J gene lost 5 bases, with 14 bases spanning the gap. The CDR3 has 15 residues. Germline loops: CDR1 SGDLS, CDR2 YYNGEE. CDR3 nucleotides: TGTGCCAGCAGCGTAGGGGAAGGGGTCCCATATGGCTACACCTTC. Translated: CASSVGEGVPYGYTF.

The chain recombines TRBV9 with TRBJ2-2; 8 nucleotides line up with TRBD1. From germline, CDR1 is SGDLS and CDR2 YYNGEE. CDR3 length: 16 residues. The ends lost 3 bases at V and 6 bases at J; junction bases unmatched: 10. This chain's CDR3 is CASSEDRGRRPGELFF. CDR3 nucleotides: TGTGCCAGCAGCGAAGACAGGGGCCGGAGACCCGGGGAGCTGTTTTTT.

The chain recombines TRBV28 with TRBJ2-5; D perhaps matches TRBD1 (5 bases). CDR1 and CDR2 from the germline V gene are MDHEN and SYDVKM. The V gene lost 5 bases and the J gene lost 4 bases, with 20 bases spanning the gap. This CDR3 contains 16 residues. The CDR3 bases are TGTGCCAGCAGTAACACAGGAAGCTCAATAAGAGAGACCCAGTACTTC. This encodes CASSNTGSSIRETQYF.

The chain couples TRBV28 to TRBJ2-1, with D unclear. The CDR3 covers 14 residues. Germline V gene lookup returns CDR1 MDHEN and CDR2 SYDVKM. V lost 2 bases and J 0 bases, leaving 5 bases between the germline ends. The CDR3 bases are TGTGCCAGCAGTTTACGGCCCTCCTACAATGAGCAGTTCTTC. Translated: CASSLRPSYNEQFF.

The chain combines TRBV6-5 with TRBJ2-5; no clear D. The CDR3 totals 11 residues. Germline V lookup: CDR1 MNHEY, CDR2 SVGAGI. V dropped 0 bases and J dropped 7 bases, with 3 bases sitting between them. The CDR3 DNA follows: TGTGCCAGCAGTTACTCAGGGACCCAGTACTTC. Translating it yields CASSYSGTQYF.

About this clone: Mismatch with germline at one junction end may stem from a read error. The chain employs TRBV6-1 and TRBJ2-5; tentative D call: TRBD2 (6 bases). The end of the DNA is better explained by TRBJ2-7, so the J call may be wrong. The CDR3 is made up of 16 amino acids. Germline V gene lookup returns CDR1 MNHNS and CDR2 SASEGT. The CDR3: CAISAGLKTSSYEQYF. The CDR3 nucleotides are TGTGCCATCAGTGCGGGACTCAAAACCAGCTCCTACGAGCAGTACTTC.

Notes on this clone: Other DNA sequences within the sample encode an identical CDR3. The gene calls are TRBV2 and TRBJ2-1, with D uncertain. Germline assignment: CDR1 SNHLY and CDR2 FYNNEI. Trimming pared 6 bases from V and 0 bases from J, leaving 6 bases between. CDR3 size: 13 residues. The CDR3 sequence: CASSLSSYNEQFF. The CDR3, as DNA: TGTGCCAGCAGCCTTAGCTCCTACAATGAGCAGTTCTTC.

This CDR3 is CASSLAWAVYGYTF. Written as DNA, the CDR3 is TGTGCCAGCAGCTTAGCTTGGGCAGTCTATGGCTACACCTTC. The rearrangement links TRBV7-9 to TRBJ1-2; D uncertain. Between the trimmed V and J ends, which lost 0 bases and 4 bases, there was a span of 9 bases. The CDR3 is made up of 14 amino acids. Germline V CDR1 and CDR2: SEHNR, FQNEAQ (reference sequence).

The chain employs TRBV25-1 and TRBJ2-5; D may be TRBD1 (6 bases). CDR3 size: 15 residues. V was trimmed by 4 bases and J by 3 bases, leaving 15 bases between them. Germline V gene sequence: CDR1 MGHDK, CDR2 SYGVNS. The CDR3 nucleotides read TGTGCCAGCAGTGGAACCAGGGACAAAGAAGAGACCCAGTACTTC. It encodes CASSGTRDKEETQYF.

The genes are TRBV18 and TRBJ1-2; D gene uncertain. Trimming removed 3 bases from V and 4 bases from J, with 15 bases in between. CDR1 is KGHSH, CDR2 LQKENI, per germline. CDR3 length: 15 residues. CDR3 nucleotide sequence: TGTGCCAGCTCACCTGTGGCGGACGGAAGCTATGGCTACACCTTC. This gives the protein CASSPVADGSYGYTF.

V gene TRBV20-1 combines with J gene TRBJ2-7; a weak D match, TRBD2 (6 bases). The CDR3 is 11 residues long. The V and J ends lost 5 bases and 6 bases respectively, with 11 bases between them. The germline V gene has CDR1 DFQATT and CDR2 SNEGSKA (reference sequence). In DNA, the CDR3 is TGCAGTGCTGGGTGGGGGGTCGAGCAGTACTTC. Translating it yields CSAGWGVEQYF.

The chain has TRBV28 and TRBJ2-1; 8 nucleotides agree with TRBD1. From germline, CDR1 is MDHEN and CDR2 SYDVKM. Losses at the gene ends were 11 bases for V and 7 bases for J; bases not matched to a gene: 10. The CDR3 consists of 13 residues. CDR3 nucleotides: TGTGCCGGCGGGGCAGGGGGCAAGAATGAGCAGTTCTTC. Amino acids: CAGGAGGKNEQFF.

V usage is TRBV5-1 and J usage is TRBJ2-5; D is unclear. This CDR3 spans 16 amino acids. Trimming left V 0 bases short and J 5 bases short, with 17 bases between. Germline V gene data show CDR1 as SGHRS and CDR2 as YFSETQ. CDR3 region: CASSLALTGVGETQYF. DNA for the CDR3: TGCGCCAGCAGCTTGGCCCTGACGGGCGTTGGGGAGACCCAGTACTTC.

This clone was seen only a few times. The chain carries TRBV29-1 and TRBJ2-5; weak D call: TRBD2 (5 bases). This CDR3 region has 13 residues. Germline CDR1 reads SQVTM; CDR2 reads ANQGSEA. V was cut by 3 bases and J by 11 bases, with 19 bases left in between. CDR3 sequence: CSVEPEAGMEQYF. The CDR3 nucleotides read TGCAGCGTTGAGCCGGAGGCAGGTATGGAGCAGTACTTC.

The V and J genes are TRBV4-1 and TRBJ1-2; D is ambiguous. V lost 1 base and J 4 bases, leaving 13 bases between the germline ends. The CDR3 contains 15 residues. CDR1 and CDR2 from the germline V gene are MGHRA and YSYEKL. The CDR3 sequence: CASSQALAGGYGYTF. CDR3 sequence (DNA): TGCGCCAGCAGCCAAGCTTTAGCAGGCGGCTATGGCTACACCTTC.

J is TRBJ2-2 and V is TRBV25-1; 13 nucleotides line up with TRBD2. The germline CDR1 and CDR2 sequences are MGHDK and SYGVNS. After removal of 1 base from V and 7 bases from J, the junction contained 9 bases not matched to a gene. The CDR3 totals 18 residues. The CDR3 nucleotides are TGTGCCAGCAGTGAATCAGGACTAGCGGGAGTAGTGAGCGGGGAGCTGTTTTTT. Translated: CASSESGLAGVVSGELFF.

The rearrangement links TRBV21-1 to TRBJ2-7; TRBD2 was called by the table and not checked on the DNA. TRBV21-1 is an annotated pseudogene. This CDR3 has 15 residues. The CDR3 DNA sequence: TGTGCCAGCAGCAAAGGACTATCCGTCCCCTACGAGCAGTACTTC. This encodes CASSKGLSVPYEQYF.

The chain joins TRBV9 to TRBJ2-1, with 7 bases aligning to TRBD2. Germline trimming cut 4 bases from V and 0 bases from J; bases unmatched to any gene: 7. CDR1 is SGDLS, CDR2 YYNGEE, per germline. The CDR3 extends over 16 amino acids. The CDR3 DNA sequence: TGTGCCAGCAGCCCAGGGACTACCCCCTCCTACAATGAGCAGTTCTTC. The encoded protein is CASSPGTTPSYNEQFF.

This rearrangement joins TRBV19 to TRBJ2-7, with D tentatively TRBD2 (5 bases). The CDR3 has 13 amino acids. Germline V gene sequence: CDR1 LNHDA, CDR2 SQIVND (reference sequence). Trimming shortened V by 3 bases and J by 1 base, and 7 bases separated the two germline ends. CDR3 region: CASSMDSSYEQYF. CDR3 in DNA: TGTGCCAGTAGTATGGACTCGTCCTACGAGCAGTACTTC. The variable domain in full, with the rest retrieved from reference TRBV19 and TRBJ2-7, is DGGITQSPKYLFRKEGQNVTLSCEQNLNHDAMYWYRQDPGQGLRLIYYSQIVNDFQKGDIAEGYSVSREKKESFPLTVTSAQKNPTAFYLCASSMDSSYEQYFGPGTRLTVT.

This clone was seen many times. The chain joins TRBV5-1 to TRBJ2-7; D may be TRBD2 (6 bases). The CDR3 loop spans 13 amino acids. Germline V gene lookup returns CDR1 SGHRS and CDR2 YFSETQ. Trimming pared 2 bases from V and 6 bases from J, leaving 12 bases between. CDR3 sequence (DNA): TGCGCCAGCAGCTTAGGAGGAGGGGCCGAGCAGTACTTC. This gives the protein CASSLGGGAEQYF.

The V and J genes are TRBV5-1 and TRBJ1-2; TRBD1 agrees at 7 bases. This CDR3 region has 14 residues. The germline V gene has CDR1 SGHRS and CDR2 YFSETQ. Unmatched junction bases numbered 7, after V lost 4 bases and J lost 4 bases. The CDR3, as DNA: TGCGCCAGCAGCGCAACAGGGGCCCTCTATGGCTACACCTTC. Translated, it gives CASSATGALYGYTF.

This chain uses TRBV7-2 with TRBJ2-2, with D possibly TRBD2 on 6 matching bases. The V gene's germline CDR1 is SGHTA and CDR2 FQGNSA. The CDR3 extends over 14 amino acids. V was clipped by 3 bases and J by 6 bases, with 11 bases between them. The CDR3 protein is CASSLTSISGELFF. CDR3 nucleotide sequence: TGTGCCAGCAGCTTGACTAGTATTTCCGGGGAGCTGTTTTTT. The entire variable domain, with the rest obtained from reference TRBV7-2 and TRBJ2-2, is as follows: GAGVSQSPSNKVTEKGKDVELRCDPISGHTALYWYRQSLGQGLEFLIYFQGNSAPDKSGLPSDRFSAERTGGSVSTLTIQRTQQEDSAVYLCASSLTSISGELFFGEGSRLTVL.